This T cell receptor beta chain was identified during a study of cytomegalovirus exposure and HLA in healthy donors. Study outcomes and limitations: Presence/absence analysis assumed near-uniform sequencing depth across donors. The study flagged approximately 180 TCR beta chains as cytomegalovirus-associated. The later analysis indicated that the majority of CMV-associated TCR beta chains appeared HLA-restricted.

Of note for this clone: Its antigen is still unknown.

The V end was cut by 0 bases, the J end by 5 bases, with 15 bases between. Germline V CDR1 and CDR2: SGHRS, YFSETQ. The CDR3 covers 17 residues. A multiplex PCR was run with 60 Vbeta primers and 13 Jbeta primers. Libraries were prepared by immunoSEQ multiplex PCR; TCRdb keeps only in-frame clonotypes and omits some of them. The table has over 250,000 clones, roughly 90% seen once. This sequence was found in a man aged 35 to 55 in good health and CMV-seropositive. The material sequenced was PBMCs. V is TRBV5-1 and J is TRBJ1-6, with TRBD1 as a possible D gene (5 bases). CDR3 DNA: TGCGCCAGCAGCTTGGTTGCGGGGGGAGACAATAATTCACCCCTCCACTTT. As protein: CASSLVAGGDNNSPLHF.